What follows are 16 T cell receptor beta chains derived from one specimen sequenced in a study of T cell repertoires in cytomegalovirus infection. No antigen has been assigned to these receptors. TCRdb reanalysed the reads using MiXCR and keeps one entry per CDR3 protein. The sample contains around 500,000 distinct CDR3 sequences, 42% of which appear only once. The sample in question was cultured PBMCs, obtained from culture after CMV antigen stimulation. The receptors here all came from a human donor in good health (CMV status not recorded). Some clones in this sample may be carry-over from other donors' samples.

CDR3 loop: CASRRGATETQYF. The CDR3 DNA is TGTGCCAGCAGGAGGGGTGCGACGGAGACCCAGTACTTC. The chain has TRBV2 and TRBJ2-5; either TRBD1 or TRBD2 may supply D (5 bases each). V was trimmed by 6 bases and J by 5 bases, leaving 13 bases between them. CDR1 and CDR2 from the germline V gene are SNHLY and FYNNEI. This CDR3 is 13 amino acids long.

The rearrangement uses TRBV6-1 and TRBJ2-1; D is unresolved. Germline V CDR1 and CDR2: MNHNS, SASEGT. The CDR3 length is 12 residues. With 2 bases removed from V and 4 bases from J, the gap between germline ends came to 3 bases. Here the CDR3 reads CASSEPYNEQFF. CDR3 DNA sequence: TGTGCCAGCAGTGAACCTTACAATGAGCAGTTCTTC.

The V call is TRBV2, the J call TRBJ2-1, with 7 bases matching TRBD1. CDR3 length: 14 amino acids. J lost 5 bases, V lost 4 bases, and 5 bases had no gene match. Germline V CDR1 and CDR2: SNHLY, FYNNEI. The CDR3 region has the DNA TGTGCCAGCAGTGTGCGACAGGGAGACAATGAGCAGTTCTTC. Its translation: CASSVRQGDNEQFF.

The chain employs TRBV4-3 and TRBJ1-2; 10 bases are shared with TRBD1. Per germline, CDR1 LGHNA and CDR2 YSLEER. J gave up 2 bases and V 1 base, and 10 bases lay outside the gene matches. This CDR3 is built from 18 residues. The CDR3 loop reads CASSQALGGGQGNYGYTF. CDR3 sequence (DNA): TGCGCCAGCAGCCAAGCCCTGGGCGGGGGACAGGGGAACTATGGCTACACCTTC.

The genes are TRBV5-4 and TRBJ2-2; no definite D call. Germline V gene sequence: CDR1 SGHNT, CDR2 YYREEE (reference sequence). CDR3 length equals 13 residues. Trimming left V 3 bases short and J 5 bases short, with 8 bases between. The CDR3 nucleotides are TGTGCCAGCAGCTCTACTAAAACCGGGGAGCTGTTTTTT. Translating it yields CASSSTKTGELFF.

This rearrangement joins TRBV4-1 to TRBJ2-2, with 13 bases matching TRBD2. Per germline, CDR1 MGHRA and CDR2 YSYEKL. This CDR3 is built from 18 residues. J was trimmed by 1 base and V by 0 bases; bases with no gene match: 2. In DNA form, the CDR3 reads TGCGCCAGCAGCCAAGACGGGACTAGCGGGGTGAACACCGGGGAGCTGTTTTTT. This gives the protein CASSQDGTSGVNTGELFF.

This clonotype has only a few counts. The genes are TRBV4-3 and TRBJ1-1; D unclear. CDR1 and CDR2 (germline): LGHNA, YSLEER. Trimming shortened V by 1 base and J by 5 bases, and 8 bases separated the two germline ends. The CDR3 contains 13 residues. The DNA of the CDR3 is TGCGCCAGCAGCCAAGTATTTGATACTGAAGCTTTCTTT. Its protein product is CASSQVFDTEAFF.

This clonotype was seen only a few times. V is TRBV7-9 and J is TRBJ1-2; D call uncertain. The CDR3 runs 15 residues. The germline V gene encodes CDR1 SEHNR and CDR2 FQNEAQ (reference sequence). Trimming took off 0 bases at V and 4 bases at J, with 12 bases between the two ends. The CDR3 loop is CASSLALGNRYGYTF. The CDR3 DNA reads TGTGCCAGCAGCTTAGCGCTCGGTAATCGCTATGGCTACACCTTC.

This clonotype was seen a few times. The CDR3 DNA reads as TGTGCCAGCAACCTAGGCCCAGATACGCAGTATTTT. As protein: CASNLGPDTQYF. This sequence joins TRBV12-3 or TRBV12-4 and TRBJ2-3, with D hard to call. Trimming removed 7 bases from V and 4 bases from J, with 9 bases in between. The CDR3 runs to 12 residues.

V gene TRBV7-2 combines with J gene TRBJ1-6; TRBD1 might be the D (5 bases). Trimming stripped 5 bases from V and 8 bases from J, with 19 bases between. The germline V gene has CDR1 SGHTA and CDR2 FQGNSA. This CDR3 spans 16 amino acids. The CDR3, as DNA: TGTGCCAGCAGCACCACAGGCGAAAAGGGGTATTCACCCCTCCACTTT. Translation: CASSTTGEKGYSPLHF.

CDR3 amino acids: CASTRTQGSTYGYTF. The CDR3 DNA is TGCGCCAGCACCCGAACCCAGGGGAGTACGTATGGCTACACCTTC. This sequence joins TRBV4-1 and TRBJ1-2; possible D gene TRBD1, 6 bases. Germline V gives CDR1 MGHRA, CDR2 YSYEKL. This CDR3 region has 15 residues. V lost 7 bases to trimming and J lost 5 bases, with 20 bases between them.

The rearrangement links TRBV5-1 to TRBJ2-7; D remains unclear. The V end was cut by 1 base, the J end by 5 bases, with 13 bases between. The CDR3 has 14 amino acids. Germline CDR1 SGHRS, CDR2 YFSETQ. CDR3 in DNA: TGCGCCAGCAGCTTGATTTCCGGTTCTCACGAGCAGTACTTC. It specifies CASSLISGSHEQYF. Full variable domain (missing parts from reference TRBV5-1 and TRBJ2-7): KAGVTQTPRYLIKTRGQQVTLSCSPISGHRSVSWYQQTPGQGLQFLFEYFSETQRNKGNFPGRFSGRQFSNSRSEMNVSTLELGDSALYLCASSLISGSHEQYFGPGTRLTVT.

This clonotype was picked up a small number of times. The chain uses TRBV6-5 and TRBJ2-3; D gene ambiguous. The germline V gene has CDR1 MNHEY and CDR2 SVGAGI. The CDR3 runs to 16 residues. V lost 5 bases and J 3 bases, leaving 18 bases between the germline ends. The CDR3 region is CASSPDLGWFTDTQYF. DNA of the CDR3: TGTGCCAGCAGTCCCGACTTGGGATGGTTTACAGATACGCAGTATTTT.

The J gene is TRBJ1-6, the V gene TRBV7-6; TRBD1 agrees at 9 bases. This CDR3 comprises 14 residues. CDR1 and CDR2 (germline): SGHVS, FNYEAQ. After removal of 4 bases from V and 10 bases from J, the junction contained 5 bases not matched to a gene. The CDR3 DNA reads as TGTGCCAGCAGCTCGGGACAGGGAGAATCACCCCTCCACTTT. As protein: CASSSGQGESPLHF. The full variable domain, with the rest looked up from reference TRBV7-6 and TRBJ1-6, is GAGVSQSPRYKVTKRGQDVALRCDPISGHVSLYWYRQALGQGPEFLTYFNYEAQQDKSGLPNDRFSAERPEGSISTLTIQRTEQRDSAMYRCASSSGQGESPLHFGNGTRLTVT.

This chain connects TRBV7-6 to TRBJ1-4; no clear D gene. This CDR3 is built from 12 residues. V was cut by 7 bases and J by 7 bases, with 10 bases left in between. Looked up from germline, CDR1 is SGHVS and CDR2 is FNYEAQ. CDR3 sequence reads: CASTLAGEKLFF. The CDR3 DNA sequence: TGTGCCAGCACCCTGGCGGGTGAAAAACTGTTTTTT.

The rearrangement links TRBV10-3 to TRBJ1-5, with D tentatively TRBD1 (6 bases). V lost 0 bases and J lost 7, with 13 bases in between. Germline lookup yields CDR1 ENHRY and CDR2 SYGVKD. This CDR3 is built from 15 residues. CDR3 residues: CAISESVGGQQPQHF. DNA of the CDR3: TGTGCCATCAGTGAGTCGGTCGGGGGGCAACAGCCCCAGCATTTT.